This record concerns one T cell receptor (beta chain) sequence. This clone was seen at least ten times. Its antigen is not yet known. Base quality data are lacking; no much larger clone is found one base away. The sample has other DNA sequences that encode this CDR3 too. This specimen belongs to a study of shared clonotypes between healthy human individuals (dated by TCRdb to between 2020 and 2021). A note on the overall study: A few men and a couple of women, aged 18 to 49 years, made up the cohort. For each donor, CD4 naive and CD4 memory were each run on three plates, CD8 naive on two plates, and CD8 memory on one plate. Blood TCR repertoires of about five healthy adults were deeply sequenced to estimate repertoire size and the extent of clonotype sharing between individuals. Different laboratories and diverse techniques were used to prepare libraries and sequence TCR repertoires, to increase sequencing depth and limit assay-specific biases. Between about 0.8 and 9 billion PBMCs per donor were obtained by leukapheresis.

TCR CDR3 regions were amplified from genomic DNA by multiplex PCR using the deep immunoSEQ assay. Extracted genomic DNA from each cell subset was distributed evenly across all wells of several immunoSEQ 96-well plates, and each plate was treated as a replicate. For sorted subsets, around 0.2 ug of genomic DNA, equivalent to roughly 30,000 T cell genomes, went into each replicate PCR. The purified libraries were quantified using a Qubit 3.0 fluorometer, sized with a Bioanalyzer 2100, and then quantified again using the KAPA Library Quantification kit. Every immunoSEQ 96-well plate was sequenced on a separate single-read 150-cycle Illumina NextSeq 550 flow cell. Under the source paper's analysis protocol: Because the immunoSEQ output held only junctional sequences and lacked quality scores, the filtering could not match the filtering applied to full-length reads. To assign V/J genes and CDR3, sequences were annotated using PyIR, a Python wrapper for IgBLAST v1.9, with IMGT germline references. Any read was removed if the V/J assignment was weak (E-value above 1e-6), the CDR3 was missing, or the read contained stop codons, out-of-frame junctions, or ambiguous translated residues. V3J clonotypes were defined by identical inferred V gene, J gene, and CDR3 amino acid sequence. Percentage overlap between repertoires was calculated by dividing the number of shared unique clonotypes by the size of the smaller repertoire. RTK rarefaction, the Chao1 estimator, and Recon v2.1 estimates of unobserved clonotypes were used to assess repertoire richness. Generation probabilities for all TCRbeta clonotypes obtained by the gDNA method from a few donors were computed using OLGA. In TCRdb, the immuneACCESS table is reduced to in-frame sequences with V and J assigned. These tables do not hold every clone; where another copy was compared, an unresolved V gene accounts for under half, and the others remain unexplained. V and J calls and clone size are as listed in that table; D and trimming were resolved from the DNA. The sample profile shows over 2 million clones; roughly 94% of them were found once. The ten largest make up 0.13% of the sample.

What the work shows at the level of the full study, not this receptor alone: Compared with non-shared clonotypes, clonotypes shared by all four sorted-subset donors had higher generation probabilities. When several donors were compared, the shared fraction of clonotypes was about 5.5% for naive CD4, roughly 3.3% for naive CD8, 2.3% for memory CD4, and roughly 0.43% for memory CD8. Pairwise subsampling led to the expectation that sequencing depth would affect the degree of clonotype sharing among donors. Naive subsets generally had larger estimated clonotype richness than memory subsets. Because the study included only a small number of donors, the genetic and exposure-history diversity represented was limited. Sampling was limited to blood, and TCR repertoires in tissue likely differ from TCR repertoires in blood. Even with the large sequencing depth, rarefaction of the sorted-subset datasets indicated that sequencing was incomplete.

The donors were healthy, HIV-negative adults with no recently reported acute infections or vaccinations. Only Caucasian adults living in Nashville, Tennessee, USA were represented among the donors. CD4+ T cells were enriched by magnetic negative selection; naive cells were then positively selected on CD45RA, and the negative fraction formed the memory subset. After blood collection by leukapheresis, PBMCs were isolated using Ficoll-Histopaque density gradient centrifugation and then cryopreserved in the vapor phase of liquid nitrogen. Purity and quantity of every magnetically sorted T cell population were checked by analytical flow cytometry. Genomic DNA was isolated from every sorted fraction and measured by UV absorbance on a Nanodrop 2000c. Looking up the germline V gene (reference sequence) yields CDR1 GTSNPN and CDR2 SVGIG. V is pared back by 4 bases and J by 7 bases, with 14 bases lying between the germline termini. Taken from cysteine to phenylalanine, the CDR3 has 14 residues. Just the 42-base CDR3 DNA is kept, in frame starting at base 1.

Sequencing was carried out using naive CD4+ T cells sorted from blood. The sample's cell subset or site label is to be understood as: CD45RA+ positively selected. This receptor chain uses TRBV30 and TRBJ1-6; the best D guess is TRBD1, with 5 bases matching. The source of this sequence is a man younger than 30 in good health. In nucleotides, the sequence is TGTGCCTGGACCGCCGGGACTGAGAATTCACCCCTCCACTTT. Its translation is CAWTAGTENSPLHF.